This entry lists 13 T cell receptor beta chains sequenced from one sample in a study of CD8+ T cells in alopecia areata. The treatment: oral pan-JAK inhibitor, 5-10 mg twice daily. Extraction of RNA preceded its reverse transcription into cDNA, which served as the sequencing template. Libraries were prepared by immunoSEQ multiplex PCR; TCRdb keeps only in-frame clonotypes and omits some of them. Of some 95,000 clones in the sample, around 40% are singletons; the top ten hold around 18%. The input for sequencing was CD8+ T cells sorted from blood, taken at week 24, from a patient treated with tofacitinib. The origin of the receptors is a human donor with alopecia areata.

There are many counts of this clone. The chain recombines TRBV2 with TRBJ2-3; tentatively, D is TRBD1 or TRBD2 (5 bases each). CDR1 is SNHLY, CDR2 FYNNEI, per germline. This CDR3 region has 15 residues. Trimming pared 3 bases from V and 5 bases from J, leaving 15 bases between. CDR3 sequence reads: CASSDRVGLGDTQYF. Here the CDR3 DNA reads TGTGCCAGCAGTGACAGGGTAGGACTGGGAGATACGCAGTATTTT.

The gene calls are TRBV13 and TRBJ1-4, with TRBD1 matching over 9 bases. Trimming removed 3 bases from V and 8 bases from J; junction bases left unmatched: 7. Germline assignment: CDR1 PRHDT and CDR2 FYEKMQ (reference sequence). This CDR3 contains 15 residues. The CDR3 region is CASSFLGQGGEKLFF. For the CDR3, the DNA is TGTGCCAGCAGCTTTTTGGGACAGGGCGGCGAAAAACTGTTTTTT.

J is TRBJ2-7 and V is TRBV7-2, with 8 bases matching TRBD1. J gave up 3 bases and V 5 bases, and 9 bases lay outside the gene matches. Germline V gives CDR1 SGHTA, CDR2 FQGNSA. The CDR3 covers 15 residues. CDR3 residues: CASSPRTGPLYEQYF. The CDR3 nucleotides are TGTGCCAGCAGCCCACGGACAGGGCCTCTCTACGAGCAGTACTTC.

The V gene is TRBV29-1, the J gene TRBJ2-1; 7 nucleotides agree with TRBD2. CDR1 and CDR2 from the germline V gene are SQVTM and ANQGSEA. The CDR3 has 12 amino acids. The junction had 5 bases not matched to a gene; V was cut back by 6 bases and J by 6 bases. CDR3 nucleotides: TGCAGCGTGGCTTGGGGGGGCAATGAGCAGTTCTTC. Its protein is CSVAWGGNEQFF.

The chain employs TRBV7-2 and TRBJ2-3; D is uncertain. Germline V CDR1 and CDR2: SGHTA, FQGNSA. The germline V and J ends were trimmed by 7 bases and 2 bases, with 10 bases remaining between them. CDR3 length equals 13 residues. The CDR3 DNA reads TGTGCCAGCACAACGGGCTACACAGATACGCAGTATTTT. Translation gives CASTTGYTDTQYF.

The chain couples TRBV7-9 to TRBJ2-7; 11 nucleotides line up with TRBD1. This CDR3 spans 13 amino acids. Germline trimming cut 7 bases from V and 6 bases from J; bases unmatched to any gene: 5. Germline assignment: CDR1 SEHNR and CDR2 FQNEAQ (reference sequence). CDR3 sequence: CASNGQGAREQYF. DNA for the CDR3: TGTGCCAGCAACGGACAGGGGGCACGCGAGCAGTACTTC.

In regard to this clone: One junction end disagrees with the germline gene, perhaps due to a read error. The J gene is TRBJ1-1, the V gene TRBV29-1, with D maybe TRBD1 (5 bases). Germline CDR1 SQVTM, CDR2 ANQGSEA. The CDR3 covers 14 residues. The CDR3 protein is CSVEEEGMNTEAFF. In DNA form, the CDR3 reads TGCAGCGTGGAAGAAGAGGGGATGAACACTGAAGCTTTCTTT.

This clone showed up just once. The chain links TRBV7-9 to TRBJ2-3, with D hard to call. This CDR3 comprises 13 residues. Trimming shortened V by 2 bases and J by 6 bases, and 9 bases separated the two germline ends. The germline V gene encodes CDR1 SEHNR and CDR2 FQNEAQ (reference sequence). The CDR3 DNA is TGTGCCAGCAGCTTATGGCAGTCCGATACGCAGTATTTT. It yields the protein CASSLWQSDTQYF.

This clone was seen a few times. The rearrangement joins TRBV7-9 to TRBJ2-1; 8 nucleotides align to TRBD1. V lost 5 bases to trimming and J lost 7 bases; unmatched junction nucleotides: 7. The CDR3 covers 14 residues. Germline CDR1 reads SEHNR; CDR2 reads FQNEAQ (reference sequence). CDR3 DNA sequence: TGTGCCAGCAGCCCGAGACAGGGGAAGAATGAGCAGTTCTTC. Its translation is CASSPRQGKNEQFF.

The genes are TRBV4-1 and TRBJ1-5; D is perhaps TRBD1 (6 bases). Trimming stripped 2 bases from V and 7 bases from J, with 15 bases between. Germline lookup yields CDR1 MGHRA and CDR2 YSYEKL. The CDR3 loop spans 15 amino acids. CDR3 coding DNA: TGCGCCAGCAGCCAACTACAGGGCTTCCACCAGCCCCAGCATTTT. Translation gives CASSQLQGFHQPQHF.

This chain uses TRBV4-1 with TRBJ2-2; no clear D gene. Trimming pared 4 bases from V and 7 bases from J, leaving 19 bases between. Germline V CDR1 and CDR2: MGHRA, YSYEKL. CDR3 length equals 16 residues. CDR3 in amino acids: CASSPNKDRLSGELFF. The CDR3 region has the DNA TGCGCCAGCAGCCCGAATAAAGACCGGCTGAGCGGGGAGCTGTTTTTT.

Only a few counts were recorded for this clone. The V and J genes are TRBV27 and TRBJ2-2; D is ambiguous. The CDR3 is 13 residues long. The V and J ends lost 6 bases and 2 bases respectively, with 7 bases between them. The germline V gene has CDR1 MNHEY and CDR2 SMNVEV (reference sequence). The CDR3 sequence: CASRHINTGELFF. CDR3 coding DNA: TGTGCCAGCAGGCACATCAACACCGGGGAGCTGTTTTTT.

The chain recombines TRBV4-3 with TRBJ2-1; D is possibly TRBD2 (6 bases). This CDR3 contains 14 residues. Trimming left V 0 bases short and J 7 bases short, with 10 bases between. Germline-derived CDR1 and CDR2 are LGHNA and YSLEER. The CDR3 nucleotides are TGCGCCAGCAGCCAAGACCTAGCGAAGAATGAGCAGTTCTTC. Residues: CASSQDLAKNEQFF.